This T cell receptor beta chain was obtained from a study of Ad26.COV2.S vaccination and SARS-CoV-2 variants. Overall study context: By the intramuscular route, Ad26.COV2.S was given once, or twice 56 days apart.

Treatment: some 20 received Ad26.COV2.S at low or high dose, single or two shots; about 5 received placebo; per-sample allocation not given. Following the first vaccine or placebo injection, samples were taken on day 63. An adult aged 18-55 years in Boston served as the donor. An Ad26 vector that expressed Wuhan-strain SARS-CoV-2 spike constituted the vaccine. Here immunoSEQ multiplex PCR was the method, and the copy in TCRdb shows in-frame clones only, minus some. The sample has a few hundred thousand clones, around 87% seen once. This CDR3 has 16 amino acids. Germline V CDR1 and CDR2: SGHVS, FQNEAQ. Trimming shortened V by 3 bases and J by 7 bases, and 19 bases separated the two germline ends.

The sequence was obtained from a person between 18 and 60 years old who received the Ad26.COV2.S COVID-19 vaccine or a placebo. Sequencing used peripheral blood, obtained in a trial of Ad26.COV2.S vaccine versus placebo. The chain recombines TRBV7-8 with TRBJ1-5; D is possibly TRBD1 (5 bases). CDR3 bases: TGTGCCAGCAGCTTGGAAGGGGCCGCCGCGTACCAGCCCCAGCATTTT. The encoded protein is CASSLEGAAAYQPQHF.